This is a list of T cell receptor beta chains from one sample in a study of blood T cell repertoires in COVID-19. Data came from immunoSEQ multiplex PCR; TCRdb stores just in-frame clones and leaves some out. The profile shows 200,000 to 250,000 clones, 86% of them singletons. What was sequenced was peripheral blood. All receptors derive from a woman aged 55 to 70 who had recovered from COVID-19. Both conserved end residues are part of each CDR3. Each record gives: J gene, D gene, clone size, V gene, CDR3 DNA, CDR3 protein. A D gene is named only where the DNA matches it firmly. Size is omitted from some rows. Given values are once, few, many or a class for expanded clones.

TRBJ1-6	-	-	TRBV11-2	TGTGCCAGCAGAGGGGAAGGGTCCTATAATTCACCCCTCCACTTT	CASRGEGSYNSPLHF
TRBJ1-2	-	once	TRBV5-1	TGCGCCAGCAGCTTGCCTTCGGGGGGACTCTATGGCTACACCTTC	CASSLPSGGLYGYTF
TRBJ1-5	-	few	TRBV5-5	TGTGCCAGCAGCCTTGAGGCAGGAGGTGAGCCCCAGCATTTT	CASSLEAGGEPQHF
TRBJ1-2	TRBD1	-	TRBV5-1	TGCGCCAGCAGCTGGGGGACAGGGACATATGGCTACACCTTC	CASSWGTGTYGYTF
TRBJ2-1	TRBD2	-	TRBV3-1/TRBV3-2	TGTGCCAGCAGCCCCGGACTAGTAATCGATGAGCAGTTCTTC	CASSPGLVIDEQFF
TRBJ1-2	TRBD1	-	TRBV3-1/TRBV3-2	TGTGCCAGCACACACTGTGGGGGACAGGGGGTCCCTCTGGATGGCTACACCTTC	CASTHCGGQGVPLDGYTF
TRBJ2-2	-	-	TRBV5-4	TGTGCCAGCAGCTACAGCGGTCCCGGGGAGCTGTTTTTT	CASSYSGPGELFF
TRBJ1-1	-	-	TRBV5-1	TGCGCCAGCACCGATTTCGGCAGGGTGAACACTGAAGCTTTCTTT	CASTDFGRVNTEAFF
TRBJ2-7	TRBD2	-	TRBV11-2	TGTGCCAGCAGTAAAATTGGGGGGGTACCCTACGAGCAGTACTTC	CASSKIGGVPYEQYF
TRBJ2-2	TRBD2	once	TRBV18	TGTGCCAGCTCACCCACTAGCGGGGGCACCGGGGAGCTGTTTTTT	CASSPTSGGTGELFF
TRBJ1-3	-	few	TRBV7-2	TGTGCCAGCAGGTTGAGTTCTGGAAACACCATATATTTT	CASRLSSGNTIYF
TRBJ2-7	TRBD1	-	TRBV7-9	TGTGCCAGCAGCTTCCGGGACAGGGGTCCACACGAGCAGTACTTC	CASSFRDRGPHEQYF
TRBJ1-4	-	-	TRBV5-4	TGTGCCAGCAGCTCACCGGACAATGGATTAGAAAAACTGTTTTTT	CASSSPDNGLEKLFF
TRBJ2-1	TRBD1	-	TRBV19	TGTGCCAGTAGTATAATGCAGGGGGCAAGAGATGAGCAGTTCTTC	CASSIMQGARDEQFF
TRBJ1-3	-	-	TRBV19	TGTGCCAGTAGTAATAAATGGGACTCCCCTGGAAACACCATATATTTT	CASSNKWDSPGNTIYF
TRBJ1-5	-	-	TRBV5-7	TGTGCCAGCAAGGCAGGGGCCTGCAGACAGCCCCAGCATTTT	CASKAGACRQPQHF
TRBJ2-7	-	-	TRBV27	TGTGCCAGCAGTTATCTAGGATCCACCTACGAGCAGTACTTC	CASSYLGSTYEQYF
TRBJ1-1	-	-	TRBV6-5	TGTGCCAGCAGTCCGCTCAGGGGTAGGAACACTGAAGCTTTCTTT	CASSPLRGRNTEAFF
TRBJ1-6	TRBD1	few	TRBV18	TGTGCCAGCTCAGCCGGACAGGGTACGGTTCACTTT	CASSAGQGTVHF
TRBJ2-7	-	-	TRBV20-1	TGCAGTGCTTCCCCCTCGCGGTTACCCTACTTC	CSASPSRLPYF
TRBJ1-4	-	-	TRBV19	TGTGCCAGTAGTGTGCCCGGGGGGTCAACTAATGAAAAACTGTTTTTT	CASSVPGGSTNEKLFF
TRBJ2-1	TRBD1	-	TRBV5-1	TGCGCCAGCAGCTTGGGGCCGGGACAGGGAAACAATGAGCAGTTCTTC	CASSLGPGQGNNEQFF
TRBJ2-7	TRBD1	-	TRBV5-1	TGCGCCAGTCAGACAGGGGCCTCCTACGAGCAGTACTTC	CASQTGASYEQYF
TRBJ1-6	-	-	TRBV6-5	TGTGCCAGCAGTTACCGGACAGATAATTCACCCCTCCACTTT	CASSYRTDNSPLHF
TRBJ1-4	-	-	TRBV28	TGTGCCAGCAGCCAAGGAGATAATGAAAAACTGTTTTTT	CASSQGDNEKLFF
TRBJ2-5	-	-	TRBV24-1	TGTGCCACCAGTGCTAGTTCGGAGACCCAGTACTTC	CATSASSETQYF
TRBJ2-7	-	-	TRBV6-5	TGTGCCAGCAGCAATCAGGAGCAGTACTTC	CASSNQEQYF
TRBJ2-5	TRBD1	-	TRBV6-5	TGTGCCAGCGGGACAGGGGGTAACCAAGAGACCCAGTACTTC	CASGTGGNQETQYF
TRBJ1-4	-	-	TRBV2	TGTGCCAGCACTGTAGAGTACCGGGTGTTTTTT	CASTVEYRVFF
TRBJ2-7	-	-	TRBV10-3	TGTGCCATCCGGGGGGCCAGCGCCTACGAGCAGTACTTC	CAIRGASAYEQYF
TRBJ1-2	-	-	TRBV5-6	TGTGCCAGCAGCGCGGGGAGGTATGGCTACACCTTC	CASSAGRYGYTF
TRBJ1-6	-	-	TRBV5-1	TGCGCCAGCGGCATGCAGGGTTTGAGTTCACCCCTCCACTTT	CASGMQGLSSPLHF
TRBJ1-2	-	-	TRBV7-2	TGTGCCAGCACCCCCGCGAGCGGAGCCTATGGCTACACCTTC	CASTPASGAYGYTF
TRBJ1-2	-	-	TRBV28	TGTGCCAGCAGTTTAGGACAGAACTATGGCTACACCTTC	CASSLGQNYGYTF
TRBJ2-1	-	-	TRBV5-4	TGTGCCAGCAGCCAAGGGCAGGGGGGCTACAATGAGCAGTTCTTC	CASSQGQGGYNEQFF
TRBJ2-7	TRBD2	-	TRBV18	TGTGCCAGCTCACTTAGCGGGGGGGCTCGGGACGAGCAGTACTTC	CASSLSGGARDEQYF
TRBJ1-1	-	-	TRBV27	TGTGCCAGCACAGCCGGAATGCGGACTGAAGCTTTCTTT	CASTAGMRTEAFF
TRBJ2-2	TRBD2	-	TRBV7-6	TGTGCCAGCAGCTGGACCGGGACTAATGGCGGGGAGCTGTTTTTT	CASSWTGTNGGELFF
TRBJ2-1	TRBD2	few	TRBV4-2	TGTGCCAGCAGCCAAGTTACTAGCGGGGGATCAGACGAGCAGTTCTTC	CASSQVTSGGSDEQFF
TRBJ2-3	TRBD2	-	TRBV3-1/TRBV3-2	TGTGCCAGCAGATCTCGCGGGGGGCGAGATACGCAGTATTTT	CASRSRGGRDTQYF
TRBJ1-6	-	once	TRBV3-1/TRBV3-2	TGTGCCAGCAGCCTCCCCACCCAGGGATATAATTCACCCCTCCACTTT	CASSLPTQGYNSPLHF
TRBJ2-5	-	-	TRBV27	TGTGCCAGCTCACCTAGGGGGGGCGGGGATAAGACCCAGTACTTC	CASSPRGGGDKTQYF
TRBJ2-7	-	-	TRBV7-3	TGTGCCAGCAGCTTAACGGGGGGTGCCGAGCAGTACTTC	CASSLTGGAEQYF
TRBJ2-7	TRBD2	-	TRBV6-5	TGTGCCAGCAAGCCGCGGGGGATTCAAGAGCAGTACTTC	CASKPRGIQEQYF
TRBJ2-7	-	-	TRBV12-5	TGTGCTAGTGGTTCCTCGGGCTCCTACGAGCAGTACTTC	CASGSSGSYEQYF
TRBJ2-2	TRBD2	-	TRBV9	TGTGCCAGCAGCCCCCGGACTAGCGCCATGGCCGGGGAGCTGTTTTTT	CASSPRTSAMAGELFF
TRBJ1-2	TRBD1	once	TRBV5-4	TGTGCCAGCAGCCGACGTACAGGGGGCAACTATGGCTACACCTTC	CASSRRTGGNYGYTF
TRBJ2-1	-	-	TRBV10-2	TGCGCCAGCAGTGTGAGGGGGAGCTCCTACAATGAGCAGTTCTTC	CASSVRGSSYNEQFF
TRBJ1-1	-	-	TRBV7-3	TGTGCCAGCAGCTTAACGGATAGCGTGGGAGCTTTCTTT	CASSLTDSVGAFF
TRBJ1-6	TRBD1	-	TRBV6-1	TGTGCCAGCAGTGATACAGGGGTGAGGGACTATAATTCACCCCTCCACTTT	CASSDTGVRDYNSPLHF
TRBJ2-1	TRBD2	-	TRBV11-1	TGTGCCAGCAGCGCACTAGCGGGGAACTACAATGAGCAGTTCTTC	CASSALAGNYNEQFF
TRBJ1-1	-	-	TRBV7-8	TGTGCCAGCAGCTTATCCCAGACAGATAACACTGAAGCTTTCTTT	CASSLSQTDNTEAFF
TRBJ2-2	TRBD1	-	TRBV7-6	TGTGCCAGCAGCTTAGAGGGGGCGGGCACCGGGGAGCTGTTTTTT	CASSLEGAGTGELFF
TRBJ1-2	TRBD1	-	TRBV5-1	TGCGCCAGCAGCCCGGACAGGGCTTCGGGCGGCTACACCTTC	CASSPDRASGGYTF
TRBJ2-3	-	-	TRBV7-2	TGTGCCAGCAGCTTAGCGCTCGGGAGAACAGATACGCAGTATTTT	CASSLALGRTDTQYF